The table lists the clone carrying this TCR beta chain with a few counts. This specimen belongs to a study of metastatic and nonmetastatic thyroid tumors. TCRdb re-analyzed the PCR reads using MiXCR. The sample shows a few thousand clones, over 30% of them seen only once. The entire patient cohort was treatment-naive prior to thyroid surgery. CDR1 MNHNS and CDR2 SASEGT come from the germline V gene. Trimming took off 4 bases at V and 5 bases at J, with 12 bases between the two ends. The CDR3 is made up of 15 amino acids. The clonotype was recovered from a female donor with papillary thyroid cancer or a benign thyroid nodule (not recorded which). Some clones in this sample may be carry-over from other donors' samples. The rearrangement links TRBV6-1 to TRBJ1-6; TRBD1 might be the D (5 bases). Sequencing was performed on adjacent normal tissue. The CDR3 DNA is TGTGCCAGCAGTGCCTCGGGACGGAATAATTCACCCCTCCACTTT. The encoded protein is CASSASGRNNSPLHF.